These 18 T cell receptor beta chains were all obtained from the same sample, sequenced in a study of blood T cell repertoires in COVID-19. This table comes from immunoSEQ multiplex PCR, and its TCRdb copy is limited to in-frame clones, with some not included. The data show about 190,000 clones, roughly four fifths seen once. The sequencing sample was made of peripheral blood. These receptors came from a woman aged 45 to 65 with acute or convalescent COVID-19.

This rearrangement joins TRBV30 to TRBJ1-5; a weak D match, TRBD1 (5 bases). The CDR3 has 14 residues. Germline V gene lookup returns CDR1 GTSNPN and CDR2 SVGIG (reference sequence). Trimming stripped 1 base from V and 0 bases from J, with 7 bases between. The CDR3 DNA sequence: TGTGCCTGGAGTGGGGACTTTAGCAATCAGCCCCAGCATTTT. Its translation: CAWSGDFSNQPQHF.

The chain carries TRBV24-1 and TRBJ2-1, with 7 bases fitting TRBD1. Germline CDR1 KGHDR, CDR2 SFDVKD. The length of the CDR3 is 16 residues. V dropped 3 bases and J dropped 8; count of bases not matched to a gene: 12. The CDR3 coding sequence is TGTGCCACCAGTGATGCCCGGGACAGACTTTTCGATGAGCAGTTCTTC. Its translation: CATSDARDRLFDEQFF.

This chain uses TRBV28 with TRBJ1-2, with 8 bases identical to TRBD1. V trimming: 1 base; J trimming: 7 bases; junction bases outside the gene matches: 5. Germline-derived CDR1 and CDR2 are MDHEN and SYDVKM. The CDR3 has 14 residues. CDR3 amino acids: CASSLFRDRGGYTF. The CDR3 nucleotides read TGTGCCAGCAGTTTATTCCGTGACAGGGGTGGCTACACCTTC.

This chain joins TRBV19 and TRBJ2-1; 12 nucleotides match TRBD2. V shed 7 bases, J shed 6 bases, and the junction held 16 bases outside the gene matches. The CDR3 spans 18 residues. The V gene's germline CDR1 is LNHDA and CDR2 SQIVND (reference sequence). The CDR3 sequence: CASKRSHRQLAGGNEQFF. As DNA, the CDR3 is TGTGCCAGTAAGCGGTCCCATAGACAACTAGCGGGAGGCAATGAGCAGTTCTTC.

In its sample, this clone was seen once. The chain carries TRBV28 and TRBJ1-1; D not resolved. V was clipped by 6 bases and J by 7 bases, with 18 bases between them. Germline values: CDR1 MDHEN, CDR2 SYDVKM. The length of the CDR3 is 14 residues. In DNA, the CDR3 is TGTGCCAGCAGCGTCTCGCGGGGAAAAAATGAAGCTTTCTTT. Protein product: CASSVSRGKNEAFF.

This clone was recorded once. The rearrangement uses TRBV10-3 and TRBJ2-7; 8 nucleotides line up with TRBD1. Germline V gene sequence: CDR1 ENHRY, CDR2 SYGVKD. CDR3 length: 12 residues. Unmatched junction bases numbered 0, after V lost 8 bases and J lost 0 bases. This chain's CDR3 is CAIGQGSYEQYF. CDR3 DNA sequence: TGTGCCATCGGACAGGGCTCCTACGAGCAGTACTTC.

The chain carries TRBV30 and TRBJ2-7, with D perhaps matching TRBD1 (5 bases). Per germline, CDR1 GTSNPN and CDR2 SVGIG (reference sequence). V was trimmed by 0 bases and J by 3 bases, leaving 12 bases between them. CDR3 length: 14 residues. The CDR3 DNA follows: TGTGCCTGGAGTGTAATGCAGGGCGGCTACGAGCAGTACTTC. This sequence encodes CAWSVMQGGYEQYF.

V gene TRBV28 combines with J gene TRBJ1-5, with D possibly being TRBD1 (6 bases). CDR3 length equals 17 residues. Per germline, CDR1 MDHEN and CDR2 SYDVKM. The ends were cut back, 7 bases at V and 0 bases at J, with 19 bases in the middle. The CDR3 loop reads CASTHRDTLYSNQPQHF. The CDR3 DNA sequence: TGTGCCAGCACCCATAGGGACACACTCTATAGCAATCAGCCCCAGCATTTT.

The chain joins TRBV6-5 to TRBJ1-3; 7 positions agree with TRBD1. J lost 4 bases, V lost 5 bases, and 8 bases had no gene match. The CDR3 extends over 15 amino acids. Per germline, CDR1 MNHEY and CDR2 SVGAGI. The CDR3 protein is CASSISGTEGNTIYF. DNA of the CDR3: TGTGCCAGCAGTATCTCCGGGACAGAAGGAAACACCATATATTTT.

The V call is TRBV19, the J call TRBJ2-7; D gene ambiguous. The CDR3 is 11 residues long. V dropped 3 bases and J dropped 6 bases, with 6 bases sitting between them. The germline V gene has CDR1 LNHDA and CDR2 SQIVND (reference sequence). This CDR3 is CASSIKAEQYF. DNA of the CDR3: TGTGCCAGTAGTATTAAAGCCGAGCAGTACTTC.

The DNA of the CDR3 is TGTGCCAGCTCACCACCGGGCCCTGATGGCTACACCTTC. It translates to CASSPPGPDGYTF. V is TRBV18 and J is TRBJ1-2; D unresolved. Trimming took 0 bases from V and 6 from J, leaving 8 bases between them. Germline lookup yields CDR1 KGHSH and CDR2 LQKENI. This CDR3 is built from 13 residues.

This clone was counted between two and nine times. The chain recombines TRBV19 with TRBJ2-2; tentative D call: TRBD1 (7 bases). This CDR3 is built from 15 residues. Germline V gives CDR1 LNHDA, CDR2 SQIVND (reference sequence). V was pared by 3 bases and J by 5 bases, with 13 bases between. The CDR3 sequence: CASSISRGVTGELFF. The CDR3 DNA follows: TGTGCCAGTAGTATCTCCAGGGGGGTGACCGGGGAGCTGTTTTTT.

This chain connects TRBV9 to TRBJ1-2, with D unresolved. This CDR3 is 16 amino acids long. Trimming shortened V by 4 bases and J by 8 bases, and 24 bases separated the two germline ends. CDR1 is SGDLS and CDR2 is YYNGEE in the germline V gene. This chain's CDR3 is CASSPHAGTHLGGYTF. CDR3 DNA sequence: TGTGCCAGCAGCCCCCATGCGGGTACTCACCTTGGGGGCTACACCTTC.

The chain joins TRBV27 to TRBJ2-7; 11 nucleotides agree with TRBD1. V gave up 5 bases and J gave up 8 bases; unmatched junction bases: 14. The CDR3 is made up of 16 amino acids. Germline lookup yields CDR1 MNHEY and CDR2 SMNVEV (reference sequence). CDR3 in amino acids: CASSTLGTGGTSKQYF. As DNA, the CDR3 is TGTGCCAGCAGTACCCTAGGGACAGGGGGAACTTCGAAGCAGTACTTC.

V usage is TRBV28 and J usage is TRBJ1-4; the match to TRBD1 covers 10 bases. Trimming cost V 6 bases and J 8 bases; bases outside gene matches: 12. The CDR3 extends over 16 amino acids. CDR1 is MDHEN and CDR2 is SYDVKM in the germline V gene. The CDR3 DNA reads TGTGCCAGCAGCGCCGGGACAGGGGCTCGGGGGGAAAAACTGTTTTTT. It translates to CASSAGTGARGEKLFF.

This rearrangement joins TRBV9 to TRBJ2-3; the match to TRBD2 covers 15 bases. The CDR3 is 17 amino acids. The germline CDR1 and CDR2 sequences are SGDLS and YYNGEE. J lost 5 bases, V lost 4 bases, and 8 bases had no gene match. The DNA of the CDR3 is TGTGCCAGCAGCTCTGGACTAGCGGGGGGGGTTGGAGATACGCAGTATTTT. Amino acid sequence: CASSSGLAGGVGDTQYF.

This clone was picked up a small number of times. This rearrangement joins TRBV19 to TRBJ1-6, with TRBD1 as a possible D gene (6 bases). Trimming shortened V by 5 bases and J by 6 bases, and 14 bases separated the two germline ends. This CDR3 spans 15 amino acids. CDR1 is LNHDA, CDR2 SQIVND, per germline (reference sequence). CDR3 DNA: TGTGCCAGTAGTGACGGGGACACCGGTAATTCACCCCTCCACTTT. It codes for CASSDGDTGNSPLHF.

The chain combines TRBV4-1 with TRBJ2-1; possible D gene TRBD1, 5 bases. Trimming removed 1 base from V and 0 bases from J, with 10 bases in between. Per the germline V gene, CDR1 is MGHRA and CDR2 is YSYEKL. The CDR3 is 16 residues long. CDR3 amino acids: CASSQARGSSYNEQFF. Written as DNA, the CDR3 is TGCGCCAGCAGCCAAGCTAGGGGTAGCTCCTACAATGAGCAGTTCTTC.